A single sample gave rise to the 14 T cell receptor beta chains below, sequenced in a study of T cells in localized non-small cell lung cancer. Here immunoSEQ multiplex PCR was the method, and the copy in TCRdb shows in-frame clones only, minus some. The data show 65,000 to 95,000 clones, less than 85% seen once. This specimen was PBMCs, taken before any cancer treatment. The receptors shown here come from a man aged 40 to 70 with stage II squamous cell lung carcinoma.

This clone was observed many times. V is TRBV30 and J is TRBJ2-7; 9 bases are shared with TRBD1. The CDR3 is 12 amino acids. Germline assignment: CDR1 GTSNPN and CDR2 SVGIG (reference sequence). J was trimmed by 5 bases and V by 5 bases; bases with no gene match: 4. For the CDR3, the DNA is TGTGCCTGGGGCGGGACAGGGAACGAGCAGTACTTC. This gives the protein CAWGGTGNEQYF.

The V gene is TRBV18, the J gene TRBJ2-3, with TRBD2 matching over 11 bases. CDR1 and CDR2 from the germline V gene are KGHSH and LQKENI. J gave up 2 bases and V 3 bases, and 4 bases lay outside the gene matches. This CDR3 has 16 residues. CDR3 region: CASSPKTSGITDTQYF. The CDR3 bases are TGTGCCAGCTCACCGAAGACTAGCGGGATCACAGATACGCAGTATTTT.

This sequence joins TRBV5-6 and TRBJ2-1, with D maybe TRBD1 (5 bases). This CDR3 has 14 residues. Germline CDR1 SGHDT, CDR2 YYEEEE. Deletions cut 5 bases from V and 5 bases from J, with 14 bases between. For the CDR3, the DNA is TGTGCCAGCAGTCCGACAGCCTCGAACAATGAGCAGTTCTTC. Its translation is CASSPTASNNEQFF.

The chain links TRBV9 to TRBJ1-6, with TRBD1 as a possible D gene (6 bases). Germline V CDR1 and CDR2: SGDLS, YYNGEE. With 2 bases removed from V and 7 bases from J, the gap between germline ends came to 13 bases. This CDR3 has 15 residues. The CDR3 sequence is CASSVGGRGNSPLHF. The DNA of the CDR3 is TGTGCCAGCAGCGTGGGGGGCAGGGGAAATTCACCCCTCCACTTT.

This clone was seen a single time. The rearrangement uses TRBV6-1 and TRBJ2-7; tentatively, D is TRBD2 (7 bases). The length of the CDR3 is 15 residues. CDR1 and CDR2 (germline): MNHNS, SASEGT. Trimming took off 2 bases at V and 2 bases at J, with 13 bases between the two ends. The CDR3 spells CASSEPGGATYEQYF. CDR3 nucleotide sequence: TGTGCCAGCAGTGAACCGGGGGGCGCCACCTACGAGCAGTACTTC.

The V gene is TRBV5-1, the J gene TRBJ2-6, with a tentative D call TRBD2 (5 bases). The CDR3 is 16 amino acids. The V end was cut by 0 bases, the J end by 1 base, with 8 bases between. CDR1 and CDR2 from the germline V gene are SGHRS and YFSETQ. The CDR3 DNA follows: TGCGCCAGCAGCTTGGTTCCGGGATCTGGGGCCAACGTCCTGACTTTC. This translates into CASSLVPGSGANVLTF.

The chain carries TRBV18 and TRBJ2-1; D tentatively fits TRBD1 or TRBD2 (7 bases each). Trimming removed 3 bases at V and 10 bases at J, with 22 bases between. The CDR3 spans 16 residues. The V gene's germline CDR1 is KGHSH and CDR2 LQKENI. The CDR3 nucleotides are TGTGCCAGCTCACCCACCTCAGGGGGGGCGCCGAAGGAGCAGTTCTTC. This translates into CASSPTSGGAPKEQFF. The variable domain in full, with the rest retrieved from reference TRBV18 and TRBJ2-1, is NAGVMQNPRHLVRRRGQEARLRCSPMKGHSHVYWYRQLPEEGLKFMVYLQKENIIDESGMPKERFSAEFPKEGPSILRIQQVVRGDSAAYFCASSPTSGGAPKEQFFGPGTRLTVL.

The chain uses TRBV5-3 and TRBJ2-3; D gene ambiguous. TRBV5-3 is marked as an open reading frame, function uncertain. V was pared by 1 base and J by 0 bases, with 15 bases between. The CDR3 has 17 residues. The CDR3, as DNA: TGTGCCAGAAGCTTGATCGTGGATGAAGGAAGCACAGATACGCAGTATTTT. Translated: CARSLIVDEGSTDTQYF.

The J gene is TRBJ1-1, the V gene TRBV7-2; D perhaps matches TRBD1 (5 bases). CDR3 length: 15 amino acids. Germline loops: CDR1 SGHTA, CDR2 FQGNSA. The germline V and J ends were trimmed by 2 bases and 5 bases, with 15 bases remaining between them. CDR3 loop: CASSLSGVGGTEAFF. CDR3 in DNA: TGTGCCAGCAGCTTATCGGGAGTGGGGGGAACTGAAGCTTTCTTT.

J is TRBJ2-3 and V is TRBV5-5, with TRBD1 matching over 10 bases. The CDR3 has 15 amino acids. With V trimmed by 0 bases and J by 3 bases, 1 base remained unmatched. Per the germline V gene, CDR1 is SGHKS and CDR2 is YYEKEE (reference sequence). CDR3 protein: CASSLGTGGTDTQYF. The DNA for the CDR3 is TGTGCCAGCAGCTTGGGGACAGGGGGGACAGATACGCAGTATTTT.

With regard to this clone: The sample holds other DNA sequences that translate to the same CDR3. V and J are TRBV5-4 and TRBJ2-3; no definite D call. V lost 0 bases and J lost 5, with 1 base in between. The V gene's germline CDR1 is SGHNT and CDR2 YYREEE (reference sequence). The CDR3 length is 11 residues. The CDR3 loop is CASSLGDTQYF. The CDR3 coding sequence is TGTGCCAGCAGCTTGGGAGATACGCAGTATTTT. Variable domain in full (rest from reference TRBV5-4 and TRBJ2-3): ETGVTQSPTHLIKTRGQQVTLRCSSQSGHNTVSWYQQALGQGPQFIFQYYREEENGRGNFPPRFSGLQFPNYSSELNVNALELDDSALYLCASSLGDTQYFGPGTRLTVL.

The chain recombines TRBV5-6 with TRBJ1-2; the match to TRBD1 covers 10 bases. Germline assignment: CDR1 SGHDT and CDR2 YYEEEE. The CDR3 consists of 14 residues. The V and J ends lost 4 bases and 5 bases, in that order; junction bases with no gene match: 5. CDR3 sequence (DNA): TGTGCCAGCAGCCGACAGGGGGCTGGGTATGGCTACACCTTC. It codes for CASSRQGAGYGYTF.

The chain uses TRBV7-8 and TRBJ2-1, with 9 bases lining up with TRBD2. CDR3 length: 15 residues. Germline values: CDR1 SGHVS, CDR2 FQNEAQ. J was trimmed by 3 bases and V by 3 bases; bases with no gene match: 3. CDR3 residues: CASSFETSGYNEQFF. The CDR3 DNA follows: TGTGCCAGCAGCTTTGAGACTAGCGGCTACAATGAGCAGTTCTTC. Combining the CDR3 with reference TRBV7-8 and TRBJ2-1 gives the whole variable domain GAGVSQSPRYKVAKRGQDVALRCDPISGHVSLFWYQQALGQGPEFLTYFQNEAQLDKSGLPSDRFFAERPEGSVSTLKIQRTQQEDSAVYLCASSFETSGYNEQFFGPGTRLTVL.

This chain links TRBV10-3 with TRBJ1-5; D ambiguous. V gave up 2 bases and J gave up 11 bases, with 19 bases separating them. Germline V gives CDR1 ENHRY, CDR2 SYGVKD. There are 15 residues in the CDR3. CDR3 in amino acids: CAISEQIRTGGTQHF. The CDR3 bases are TGTGCCATCAGTGAGCAAATTCGGACGGGCGGGACCCAGCATTTT.